This T cell receptor beta chain comes out of a study of control samples from healthy donors and cancer patients. Produced via immunoSEQ multiplex PCR; TCRdb's table is partial and in-frame only. The table records around 250,000 clones, roughly 80% of them present only once. The TCR sequence derives from an older woman with lung cancer. The sample comprised PBMCs.

CDR3 in DNA: TGTGCCAGCAGCCCCGTTATACTCTTCTCTGGAAACACCATATATTTT. Translating gives CASSPVILFSGNTIYF. The chain recombines TRBV7-9 with TRBJ1-3; D is uncertain. Trimming cost V 5 bases and J 0 bases, with 14 bases left between them. From germline, CDR1 is SEHNR and CDR2 FQNEAQ (reference sequence). The CDR3 is 16 residues long. The whole variable domain, filled in from reference TRBV7-9 and TRBJ1-3, reads DTGVSQNPRHKITKRGQNVTFRCDPISEHNRLYWYRQTLGQGPEFLTYFQNEAQLEKSRLLSDRFSAERPKGSFSTLEIQRTEQGDSAMYLCASSPVILFSGNTIYFGEGSWLTVV.